This is a list of T cell receptor beta chains from one sample in a study of OX40 agonist ivuxolimab in advanced cancers. The method was immunoSEQ multiplex PCR; TCRdb's version includes in-frame clones alone and lacks a portion of them. The sample has around 26,000 clones; 65% to 90% are singletons. Sequences were derived from CD4+ or CD8+ T cells sorted from blood, sampled in a trial of the OX40 agonist ivuxolimab. Receptor source: an adult with an advanced solid tumor such as melanoma, head and neck, liver or kidney cancer. The conserved cysteine and the conserved F or W are not part of the CDR3 here.

j_call v_call cdr3_aa
TRBJ2-1 TRBV19 ASSKGVSSYNEQF
TRBJ2-1 TRBV4-1 ASSQELPSNEQF
TRBJ1-2 TRBV5-4 ASKSQGAVEYGYT
TRBJ1-1 TRBV27 ASSLSRGLNTEAF
TRBJ1-2 TRBV7-2 ASSPTGRANYGYT
TRBJ1-3 TRBV4-1 ASSPHGYATSGNTIY
TRBJ1-5 TRBV19 ASNIQGNLNQPQH
TRBJ2-3 TRBV27 ASSLIPRVFGSTDTQY
TRBJ2-1 TRBV28 ASGQGLNEQF
TRBJ2-3 TRBV10-2 ASIHSTDTQY
TRBJ1-5 TRBV4-1 ASSPGLREGGQPQH
TRBJ2-4 TRBV13 ASSLEGDLAKNIQY
TRBJ1-6 TRBV2 ASSGTGGHIWALH
TRBJ2-1 TRBV5-6 ASSSGLAGYNEQF
TRBJ2-7 TRBV12-5 ASGLGQTYEQY
TRBJ2-7 TRBV15 ATSRDSLHYEQY
TRBJ1-1 TRBV12-5 ASGGGVGTEAF
TRBJ2-3 TRBV27 ASSLGLAGPNVDTQY
TRBJ1-4 TRBV19 ASSIRGDRGKLF
TRBJ2-1 TRBV7-9 ASSLVPSPNEQF
TRBJ2-7 TRBV7-2 ASSLGGGYEQY
TRBJ2-7 TRBV7-2 ASSFGQGRYEQY
TRBJ1-2 TRBV7-9 ASSLAWTAFNYGYT
TRBJ2-3 TRBV5-4 ASTPGLAAGTDTQY
TRBJ2-6 TRBV27 ASSNGAEPGANVLT
TRBJ1-6 TRBV19 ASSIAGTGNSPLH
TRBJ1-2 TRBV6-6 ASSYSGGGGYT
TRBJ1-5 TRBV4-1 ASSQAGLGNQPQH
TRBJ2-1 TRBV5-6 ASNPYGSYNEQF
TRBJ1-5 TRBV10-3 AISESVVRPQH
TRBJ2-7 TRBV7-3 ASSLGLSGQEHEQY
TRBJ1-5 TRBV7-9 ASSLAGTSNQPQH
TRBJ1-1 TRBV19 ATADGDEAF
TRBJ2-7 TRBV5-5 ASSRGRGNEQY
TRBJ1-1 TRBV4-3 ASSQRGTANTEAF
TRBJ2-1 TRBV29-1 SVDDQVRTGQF
TRBJ1-1 TRBV28 ASSPTGSGYTEAF
TRBJ2-7 TRBV5-4 ASSHLQGLIHYEQY
TRBJ1-5 TRBV4-1 ASSHVGQGSFPQH
TRBJ2-7 TRBV6-5 ASSYLLGDSSYEQY
TRBJ2-6 TRBV19 ATGAGPSSGANVLT
TRBJ1-5 TRBV6-4 ASNPAEGFNQPQH
TRBJ2-3 TRBV4-3 ASSQGLAGAYTQY
TRBJ1-1 TRBV6-1 ASSEIAMSTEAF
TRBJ1-2 TRBV6-1 ASSEWGRGYT
TRBJ2-1 TRBV9 ASSGVAFRWNEQF
TRBJ2-5 TRBV23-1 ASRGSAADETQY
TRBJ1-1 TRBV29-1 TKRGQGWTEAF
TRBJ2-1 TRBV11-2 ASSLAAGGQDEQF
TRBJ2-4 TRBV7-9 ASSLGPGGH
TRBJ2-7 TRBV30 AWSWGVRSEQY
TRBJ1-1 TRBV28 ATTGTEAF
TRBJ1-3 TRBV2 ASTTGRLSGNTIY
TRBJ1-6 TRBV6-6 ASSSRSSYNSPLH
TRBJ2-1 TRBV30 AWSQDETPYNEQF
TRBJ2-7 TRBV5-4 ASSAQPGPPYPEQY
TRBJ2-3 TRBV11-2 ASSRADTQY
TRBJ2-3 TRBV7-9 ASSRGRDEGTDTQY
TRBJ2-1 TRBV2 ASSGQYNEQF
TRBJ2-7 TRBV20-1 SASQNYEQY